This is a list of T cell receptor beta chains from one sample in a study of regulatory T cells in long-lasting Graves disease. TCRdb re-derived calls from the multiplex PCR reads in MiXCR, one entry per CDR3 protein. In the table there are approximately 300,000 distinct CDR3 sequences, over 15% of which are singletons. Sequenced here: peripheral blood mononuclear cells (PBMCs), sampled at new diagnosis, from a patient treated with antithyroid drugs. All receptors derive from a female donor with Graves disease. CDR3s include the opening cysteine and the closing phenylalanine or tryptophan. The order of the fields is D gene, clone size, V gene, J gene, CDR3 protein, CDR3 DNA. The D gene is left open where the match is weak. A row's size may be missing; if present it is once, few, many or a size class.

.,few,TRBV12-5,TRBJ2-3,CASGLAFRTDTQYF,TGTGCTAGTGGTTTGGCCTTCCGGACAGATACGCAGTATTTT
TRBD1,many,TRBV5-1,TRBJ1-4,CASSLVGQGDEKLFF,TGTGCCAGCAGCTTGGTCGGCCAGGGGGACGAAAAACTGTTTTTT
.,few,TRBV5-6,TRBJ2-1,CASSFVIGEQFF,TGTGCCAGCAGCTTCGTTATTGGTGAGCAGTTCTTC
.,many,TRBV18,TRBJ2-4,CASSPVTTLAKNIQYF,TGTGCCAGCTCACCAGTAACTACCCTAGCCAAAAACATTCAGTACTTC
.,few,TRBV25-1,TRBJ1-2,CASSELGGYTF,TGTGCCAGCAGTGAGTTGGGTGGCTACACCTTC
.,many,TRBV5-1,TRBJ1-2,CASSKDGYGYTF,TGCGCCAGCAGCAAGGACGGCTATGGCTACACCTTC
TRBD1,few,TRBV9,TRBJ2-6,CASSIKGQGAPGANVLTF,TGTGCCAGCAGCATAAAGGGACAGGGGGCGCCTGGGGCCAACGTCCTGACTTTC
.,.,TRBV2,TRBJ1-2,CASSYRDSHGYTF,TGTGCCAGCAGTTACCGGGACTCACATGGCTACACCTTC
TRBD1,many,TRBV7-8,TRBJ2-5,CASGQGVGETQYF,TGTGCCAGCGGACAGGGGGTTGGAGAGACCCAGTACTTC
.,many,TRBV7-9,TRBJ1-1,CASSLASGTRSEAFF,TGTGCCAGCAGCTTAGCAAGTGGGACACGCTCTGAAGCTTTCTTT
TRBD1,many,TRBV24-1,TRBJ2-1,CATSDGIGQEKQFF,TGTGCCACCAGTGATGGGATCGGACAGGAGAAGCAGTTCTTC
.,.,TRBV11-2,TRBJ2-5,CASSLVGLGGGGQETQYF,TGTGCCAGCAGCTTAGTTGGACTAGGGGGTGGCGGCCAAGAGACCCAGTACTTC
.,few,TRBV29-1,TRBJ1-3,CSVRDPLLNSGNTIYF,TGCAGCGTACGGGACCCACTCCTGAACTCTGGAAACACCATATATTTT
TRBD1,.,TRBV19,TRBJ1-1,CASSSIQGQGYTEAFF,TGTGCCAGTAGTAGCATTCAAGGACAGGGGTACACTGAAGCTTTCTTT
TRBD1,.,TRBV18,TRBJ2-7,CASSPGTVIPTYEQYF,TGTGCCAGCTCACCAGGGACAGTAATTCCCACCTACGAGCAGTACTTC
.,many,TRBV27,TRBJ2-1,CASSPPPRTAYNEQFF,TGTGCCAGCAGTCCACCACCCCGGACAGCCTACAATGAGCAGTTCTTC
.,.,TRBV4-1,TRBJ1-2,CASSQRTESNYGYTF,TGTGCCAGCAGCCAAAGGACTGAATCTAACTATGGCTACACCTTC
.,few,TRBV5-6,TRBJ1-2,CASFPSSIPNYGYTF,TGTGCCAGCTTTCCCTCCAGCATACCTAACTATGGCTACACCTTC
TRBD1,many,TRBV12-3/TRBV12-4,TRBJ2-1,CASSLRDRALSRTYNEQFF,TGTGCCAGCAGTTTACGGGACAGGGCCCTTTCCAGGACCTACAATGAGCAGTTCTTC
.,.,TRBV3-1,TRBJ2-1,CASSQTGRGAVRINEQFF,TGTGCCAGCAGCCAGACGGGTAGGGGGGCTGTCCGGATCAATGAGCAGTTCTTC
TRBD1,few,TRBV11-3,TRBJ2-1,CASSSPPGQVYNEQFF,TGTGCCAGCAGCTCCCCCCCGGGACAGGTGTACAATGAGCAGTTCTTC
.,many,TRBV7-8,TRBJ2-3,CASSLELRRDLARVADTQYF,TGTGCCAGCAGCTTAGAGCTCAGGCGGGACTTAGCGCGAGTGGCAGATACGCAGTATTTT
.,many,TRBV28,TRBJ2-1,CASSRGNEQFF,TGTGCCAGCAGTCGAGGGAATGAGCAGTTCTTC
.,many,TRBV6-1,TRBJ2-2,CASSFGGELFF,TGTGCCAGCAGCTTCGGGGGGGAGCTGTTTTTT
.,many,TRBV5-1,TRBJ1-1,CASSLVGDGMNTEAFF,TGCGCCAGCAGCTTGGTGGGGGACGGTATGAACACTGAAGCTTTCTTT
TRBD1,.,TRBV7-9,TRBJ1-2,CASRPYRGLSYGYTF,TGTGCCAGCAGACCGTACAGGGGGCTGAGCTATGGCTACACCTTC
.,many,TRBV30,TRBJ2-7,CAWSDRVRKPYEQYF,TGTGCCTGGAGTGACAGGGTCAGGAAGCCCTACGAGCAGTACTTC
.,many,TRBV15,TRBJ2-3,CATSRANAIEDTQYF,TGTGCCACCAGCAGAGCGAACGCCATTGAGGATACGCAGTATTTT
TRBD1,.,TRBV5-1,TRBJ1-1,CASSSPGQGITEALF,TGCGCCAGCAGCAGCCCGGGACAGGGGATCACTGAAGCTTTATTT